These 27 T cell receptor beta chains were sequenced from one sample in a study of shared clonotypes between healthy human individuals. Only CD45RO-negative cells positively selected for CCR7 counted as naive CD8 cells, so terminally differentiated effector memory CD45RA+ cells were excluded. Produced via immunoSEQ multiplex PCR; TCRdb's table is partial and in-frame only. The sample yields about 820,000 clones, 80% to 95% seen once. Sequenced: naive CD8+ T cells sorted from blood. All receptors derive from a man aged 25-45 years in good health.

V and J are TRBV28 and TRBJ2-7, with 16 bases fitting TRBD2. Trimming took 10 bases from V and 2 from J; bases not matched to a gene: 11. Germline V lookup: CDR1 MDHEN, CDR2 SYDVKM. CDR3 length: 17 amino acids. The CDR3: CATEGTGTSGRAYEQYF. The CDR3 region has the DNA TGTGCCACCGAAGGAACAGGGACTAGCGGGAGGGCCTACGAGCAGTACTTC.

CDR3 DNA sequence: TGTGCCAGCAGTCCTCAAGACGGGGGGACTGAAGCTTTCTTT. Translated, it gives CASSPQDGGTEAFF. The V gene is TRBV28, the J gene TRBJ1-1; D perhaps matches TRBD1 (5 bases). This CDR3 is built from 14 residues. Germline-derived CDR1 and CDR2 are MDHEN and SYDVKM. V was pared by 5 bases and J by 5 bases, with 15 bases between. The whole variable domain, filled in from reference TRBV28 and TRBJ1-1, reads DVKVTQSSRYLVKRTGEKVFLECVQDMDHENMFWYRQDPGLGLRLIYFSYDVKMKEKGDIPEGYSVSREKKERFSLILESASTNQTSMYLCASSPQDGGTEAFFGQGTRLTVV.

This clone was seen a single time. CDR3: CASSSTGFRANEQFF. CDR3 in DNA: TGTGCCAGCAGCTCTACAGGGTTTCGGGCCAATGAGCAGTTCTTC. V usage is TRBV7-9 and J usage is TRBJ2-1, with D possibly matching TRBD1 (6 bases). Germline assignment: CDR1 SEHNR and CDR2 FQNEAQ (reference sequence). The CDR3 consists of 15 residues. V shed 4 bases and J shed 6 bases, with 16 bases lying between them.

The chain is built from TRBV7-6 and TRBJ2-7; D is perhaps TRBD1 (6 bases). This CDR3 comprises 15 residues. With 5 bases removed from V and 1 base from J, the gap between germline ends came to 15 bases. Germline V CDR1 and CDR2: SGHVS, FNYEAQ. CDR3 amino acids: CASSEGQSLSYEQYF. The CDR3 DNA sequence: TGTGCCAGCAGCGAAGGACAGAGCCTATCCTACGAGCAGTACTTC.

The chain recombines TRBV9 with TRBJ1-1; no reliable D call. Germline CDR1 reads SGDLS; CDR2 reads YYNGEE. The CDR3 is 15 amino acids. V lost 1 base and J lost 7, with 17 bases in between. The CDR3 sequence: CASSVRNEGDGEAFF. The CDR3 coding sequence is TGTGCCAGCAGCGTAAGGAATGAGGGTGACGGTGAAGCTTTCTTT. Together with reference TRBV9 and TRBJ1-1, the CDR3 gives the full variable domain: DSGVTQTPKHLITATGQRVTLRCSPRSGDLSVYWYQQSLDQGLQFLIQYYNGEERAKGNILERFSAQQFPDLHSELNLSSLELGDSALYFCASSVRNEGDGEAFFGQGTRLTVV.

The count of this clone is one. Other nucleotide sequences in the sample specify the same CDR3. The chain employs TRBV2 and TRBJ2-1; D unclear. CDR3 length: 15 residues. The germline V gene has CDR1 SNHLY and CDR2 FYNNEI. Trimming pared 6 bases from V and 3 bases from J, leaving 15 bases between. The CDR3 coding sequence is TGTGCCAGCAGACATCCCAGCGTTGACTACAATGAGCAGTTCTTC. It encodes CASRHPSVDYNEQFF.

The rearrangement joins TRBV4-3 to TRBJ2-4, with a weak D call TRBD2 (6 bases). Trimming removed 0 bases at V and 2 bases at J, with 17 bases between. The length of the CDR3 is 18 residues. Germline V gene lookup returns CDR1 LGHNA and CDR2 YSLEER. CDR3 bases: TGCGCCAGCAGCCAAGATCAGACTAGTTTCTTGTCCAAAAACATTCAGTACTTC. Translated: CASSQDQTSFLSKNIQYF.

The chain links TRBV9 to TRBJ2-5, with D tentatively TRBD1 or TRBD2 (5 bases each). The CDR3 sequence is 14 residues long. CDR1 and CDR2 (germline): SGDLS, YYNGEE. V shed 4 bases and J shed 2 bases, with 12 bases lying between them. The CDR3 DNA sequence: TGTGCCAGCAGCCAACGGGGCGCTCAAGAGACCCAGTACTTC. It codes for CASSQRGAQETQYF. Using reference TRBV9 and TRBJ2-5 for the parts outside the CDR3, the full variable domain is DSGVTQTPKHLITATGQRVTLRCSPRSGDLSVYWYQQSLDQGLQFLIQYYNGEERAKGNILERFSAQQFPDLHSELNLSSLELGDSALYFCASSQRGAQETQYFGPGTRLLVL.

The V gene is TRBV7-2, the J gene TRBJ2-3; D gene uncertain. V was pared by 5 bases and J by 1 base, with 10 bases between. The CDR3 runs 14 residues. Germline assignment: CDR1 SGHTA and CDR2 FQGNSA. The CDR3 DNA sequence: TGTGCCAGCAGCGACATAAGTGGCACAGATACGCAGTATTTT. This sequence encodes CASSDISGTDTQYF.

The chain carries TRBV19 and TRBJ2-7; possible D gene TRBD1, 5 bases. V dropped 3 bases and J dropped 1 base, with 7 bases sitting between them. This CDR3 has 13 residues. The germline V gene has CDR1 LNHDA and CDR2 SQIVND (reference sequence). Here the CDR3 reads CASSMGQSYEQYF. The DNA of the CDR3 is TGTGCCAGTAGTATGGGGCAGTCCTACGAGCAGTACTTC.

This chain joins TRBV29-1 and TRBJ2-5; 7 bases map to TRBD1. Germline trimming cut 2 bases from V and 3 bases from J; bases unmatched to any gene: 6. Germline-derived CDR1 and CDR2 are SQVTM and ANQGSEA. The CDR3 sequence is 14 residues long. CDR3 sequence: CSVESHDREETQYF. As DNA, the CDR3 is TGCAGCGTTGAATCCCATGACAGGGAAGAGACCCAGTACTTC.

This clone has more than one count but fewer than ten. The chain is built from TRBV7-9 and TRBJ1-5; TRBD1 might be the D (6 bases). CDR3 length: 12 residues. Germline V CDR1 and CDR2: SEHNR, FQNEAQ (reference sequence). Between the trimmed V and J ends, which lost 7 bases and 7 bases, there was a span of 11 bases. In DNA form, the CDR3 reads TGTGCCAGCAACAGGGAGTTACAGCCCCAGCATTTT. Amino acid sequence: CASNRELQPQHF.

V usage is TRBV5-1 and J usage is TRBJ1-1, with 8 bases that match TRBD1. This CDR3 has 17 amino acids. Trimming cost V 1 base and J 5 bases; bases outside gene matches: 13. Germline CDR1 reads SGHRS; CDR2 reads YFSETQ. The CDR3 DNA reads as TGCGCCAGCAGCTTGAGTTCAGGGGGCGCGTTGGATACTGAAGCTTTCTTT. Encoded protein: CASSLSSGGALDTEAFF.

The V and J genes are TRBV2 and TRBJ2-1; D may be TRBD2 (7 bases). Trimming removed 4 bases at V and 4 bases at J, with 20 bases between. CDR1 and CDR2 from the germline V gene are SNHLY and FYNNEI. This CDR3 has 17 amino acids. The CDR3 DNA reads as TGTGCCAGCAGTGGGAGGGGGGGCGTAGGCGTATACAATGAGCAGTTCTTC. Residues: CASSGRGGVGVYNEQFF. Variable domain in full (rest from reference TRBV2 and TRBJ2-1): EPEVTQTPSHQVTQMGQEVILRCVPISNHLYFYWYRQILGQKVEFLVSFYNNEISEKSEIFDDQFSVERPDGSNFTLKIRSTKLEDSAMYFCASSGRGGVGVYNEQFFGPGTRLTVL.

In the case of this clone: Within the sample, other DNA sequences also encode this same CDR3. V gene TRBV13 combines with J gene TRBJ2-3, with D perhaps TRBD2 (6 bases). CDR1 is PRHDT and CDR2 is FYEKMQ in the germline V gene (reference sequence). Trimming removed 5 bases at V and 2 bases at J, with 11 bases between. CDR3 length: 14 residues. The CDR3 bases are TGTGCCAGCAGCCCTGGACTATTCACAGATACGCAGTATTTT. Protein: CASSPGLFTDTQYF.

The chain carries TRBV27 and TRBJ1-4; 8 bases map to TRBD1. V gave up 5 bases and J gave up 5 bases; unmatched junction bases: 7. CDR3 length equals 15 residues. CDR1 is MNHEY and CDR2 is SMNVEV in the germline V gene (reference sequence). This chain's CDR3 is CASSVRQGRNEKLFF. CDR3 nucleotide sequence: TGTGCCAGCAGTGTCCGACAGGGGAGAAATGAAAAACTGTTTTTT. Using reference TRBV27 and TRBJ1-4 for the parts outside the CDR3, the full variable domain is EAQVTQNPRYLITVTGKKLTVTCSQNMNHEYMSWYRQDPGLGLRQIYYSMNVEVTDKGDVPEGYKVSRKEKRNFPLILESPSPNQTSLYFCASSVRQGRNEKLFFGSGTQLSVL.

The J gene is TRBJ2-1, the V gene TRBV7-9, with 11 positions matching TRBD2. The germline gives CDR1 SEHNR, CDR2 FQNEAQ (reference sequence). Trimming at V came to 2 bases and at J to 6 bases, leaving 3 bases not matched to a gene. The CDR3 is 15 residues long. The DNA of the CDR3 is TGTGCCAGCAGCTTACTAGCGGGAGGCCTCAATGAGCAGTTCTTC. Protein product: CASSLLAGGLNEQFF.

On this clone: At one end the junction does not follow the germline gene, possibly because of a read error. The chain links TRBV6-5 to TRBJ2-2; 7 nucleotides match TRBD2. The V gene's germline CDR1 is MNHEY and CDR2 SVGAGI. The CDR3 extends over 14 amino acids. The CDR3 DNA sequence: TGTGCCAGCAGTGACTCTAGCGGCGCCGGGGAGCTGTTTTTT. This codes for CASSDSSGAGELFF.

V gene TRBV27 combines with J gene TRBJ2-7; the D gene is possibly TRBD2 (6 bases). This CDR3 is built from 13 residues. Germline loops: CDR1 MNHEY, CDR2 SMNVEV (reference sequence). Trimming stripped 6 bases from V and 7 bases from J, with 16 bases between. The CDR3 DNA reads as TGTGCCAGCAGCCTCGGGGGAGTGCGGGAGCAGTACTTC. It is translated as CASSLGGVREQYF.

This sequence joins TRBV7-9 and TRBJ1-2; 8 positions agree with TRBD1. CDR1 is SEHNR, CDR2 FQNEAQ, per germline (reference sequence). V lost 5 bases to trimming and J lost 5 bases; unmatched junction nucleotides: 13. The length of the CDR3 is 16 residues. CDR3: CASSTTDRESVYGYTF. In nucleotides, the CDR3 is TGTGCCAGCAGCACAACGGACAGGGAAAGTGTGTATGGCTACACCTTC. The full variable domain, in which reference TRBV7-9 and TRBJ1-2 provide the parts outside the CDR3, is DTGVSQNPRHKITKRGQNVTFRCDPISEHNRLYWYRQTLGQGPEFLTYFQNEAQLEKSRLLSDRFSAERPKGSFSTLEIQRTEQGDSAMYLCASSTTDRESVYGYTFGSGTRLTVV.

The rearrangement links TRBV27 to TRBJ2-7; D gene ambiguous. Germline V gene data show CDR1 as MNHEY and CDR2 as SMNVEV (reference sequence). V was clipped by 7 bases and J by 3 bases, with 10 bases between them. The CDR3 has 12 residues. The CDR3 nucleotides read TGTGCCAGCAAAACCCCGGGCTACGAGCAGTACTTC. Translated: CASKTPGYEQYF.

The chain carries TRBV7-3 and TRBJ2-5, with D possibly matching TRBD2 (6 bases). Germline V gene data show CDR1 as SGHTA and CDR2 as FQGTGA. The CDR3 spans 13 residues. The V end lost 0 bases, the J end lost 8 bases, and 10 bases lay between the germline ends. CDR3 sequence (DNA): TGTGCCAGCAGCTTAACCGGGAGCGGTACCCAGTACTTC. It codes for CASSLTGSGTQYF. The full variable domain, with the rest looked up from reference TRBV7-3 and TRBJ2-5, is GAGVSQTPSNKVTEKGKYVELRCDPISGHTALYWYRQSLGQGPEFLIYFQGTGAADDSGLPNDRFFAVRPEGSVSTLKIQRTERGDSAVYLCASSLTGSGTQYFGPGTRLLVL.

The rearrangement links TRBV11-3 to TRBJ2-1; 9 nucleotides line up with TRBD2. Losses at the gene ends were 0 bases for V and 7 bases for J; bases not matched to a gene: 4. The CDR3 runs 15 residues. Per germline, CDR1 SGHNT and CDR2 YENEEA. This CDR3 is CASSLELAGYNEQFF. The CDR3 DNA is TGTGCCAGCAGCTTAGAACTAGCGGGTTATAATGAGCAGTTCTTC.

A note on this clone: Relative to the germline gene, one junction end is altered; a read error may explain this. V gene TRBV7-2 combines with J gene TRBJ1-2; possible D gene TRBD1, 6 bases. CDR1 is SGHTA, CDR2 FQGNSA, per germline. The CDR3 totals 16 residues. CDR3 region: CASTLSLGGANYGYTF. DNA for the CDR3: TGTGCCAGCACCTTATCCCTAGGGGGAGCCAACTATGGCTACACCTTC.

The chain joins TRBV4-1 to TRBJ2-7; TRBD2 matches 8 bases. The CDR3 spans 15 residues. The trim removed 0 bases at V and 3 bases at J, leaving 4 bases unmatched. The germline V gene has CDR1 MGHRA and CDR2 YSYEKL. The CDR3 nucleotides are TGCGCCAGCAGCCAAGATCCTAGCGGGTACTACGAGCAGTACTTC. As protein: CASSQDPSGYYEQYF.

The genes are TRBV7-8 and TRBJ2-7; TRBD1 is a possible D gene (8 bases). This CDR3 is 20 amino acids long. Germline CDR1 reads SGHVS; CDR2 reads FQNEAQ. The V gene lost 5 bases and the J gene lost 0 bases, with 29 bases spanning the gap. The DNA of the CDR3 is TGTGCCAGCAGCGGTCAGGGGGCCCCAGCGGGGTTAAAGAGCTCCTACGAGCAGTACTTC. It encodes CASSGQGAPAGLKSSYEQYF.

The chain recombines TRBV29-1 with TRBJ1-4; TRBD1 aligns across 8 bases. Germline CDR1 reads SQVTM; CDR2 reads ANQGSEA. The length of the CDR3 is 16 residues. Trimming removed 2 bases from V and 5 bases from J; junction bases left unmatched: 10. Written as DNA, the CDR3 is TGCAGCGTTGAAAGAGGATCGGGACAGGCCAATGAAAAACTGTTTTTT. It is translated as CSVERGSGQANEKLFF.